This TCR beta chain was sequenced for a study of vaccination and CD4 T cells after COVID-19. Study outcomes and limitations: Early post-infection timepoints were not included, and relatively few convalescent patients were studied.

Germline-derived CDR1 and CDR2 are LNHDA and SQIVND (reference sequence). The trim removed 3 bases at V and 2 bases at J, leaving 6 bases unmatched. This CDR3 is 15 amino acids long. Time point here: late sampling 161 to 241 days after vaccination in three convalescent patients. TCRdb reprocessed the PCR reads with MiXCR, giving one entry per CDR3 protein. The table includes about 36,000 distinct CDR3 sequences, 35% to 40% detected once. Points on this clonotype: Its target is not known.

The TCR comes from a human donor who had recovered from COVID-19. The J gene is TRBJ1-2, the V gene TRBV19, with TRBD1 identical over 7 bases. Sequenced material: CD4+ T cells from blood, taken about 7 months after SARS-CoV-2 vaccination. The CDR3 loop reads CASSILGTANYGYTF. CDR3 nucleotides: TGTGCCAGTAGTATTCTTGGGACAGCAAACTATGGCTACACCTTC.